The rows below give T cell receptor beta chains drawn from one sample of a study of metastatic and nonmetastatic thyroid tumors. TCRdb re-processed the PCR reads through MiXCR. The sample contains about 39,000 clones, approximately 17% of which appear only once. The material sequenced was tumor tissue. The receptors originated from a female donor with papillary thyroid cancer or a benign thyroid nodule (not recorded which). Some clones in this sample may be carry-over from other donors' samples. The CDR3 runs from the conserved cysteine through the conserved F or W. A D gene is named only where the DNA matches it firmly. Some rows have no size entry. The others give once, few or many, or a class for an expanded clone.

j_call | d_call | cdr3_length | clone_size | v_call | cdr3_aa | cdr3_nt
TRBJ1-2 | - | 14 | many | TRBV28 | CASSTHQANYGYTF | TGTGCCAGCAGTACCCATCAGGCTAACTATGGCTACACCTTC
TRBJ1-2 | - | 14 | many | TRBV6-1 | CASSPHIVGLGYTF | TGTGCCAGCAGCCCCCACATAGTGGGATTGGGCTACACCTTC
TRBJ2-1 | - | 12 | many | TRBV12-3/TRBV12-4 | CASTSLGNEQFF | TGTGCCAGCACCTCCCTTGGGAATGAGCAGTTCTTC
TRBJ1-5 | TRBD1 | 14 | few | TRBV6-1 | CASTTGGGNQPKHF | TGTGCCAGCACCACAGGGGGCGGAAATCAGCCCAAGCATTTT
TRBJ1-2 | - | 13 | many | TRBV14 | CASSQVAVGGYTF | TGTGCCAGCAGCCAAGTGGCAGTAGGGGGCTACACCTTC
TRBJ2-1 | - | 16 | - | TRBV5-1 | CASSAIGRGTYNEQFF | TGCGCCAGCAGCGCAATCGGGCGGGGAACCTACAATGAGCAGTTCTTC
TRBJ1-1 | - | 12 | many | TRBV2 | CASNTRNTEAFF | TGTGCCAGCAATACAAGGAACACTGAAGCTTTCTTT
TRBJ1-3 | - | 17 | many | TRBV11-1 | CASSIRDASLSGNTIYF | TGTGCCAGCAGCATCCGGGACGCATCACTCTCTGGAAACACCATATATTTT
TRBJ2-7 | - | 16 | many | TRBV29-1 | CSVDTSGLRVPYEQYF | TGCAGCGTTGATACCTCGGGGCTAAGAGTTCCCTACGAGCAGTACTTC
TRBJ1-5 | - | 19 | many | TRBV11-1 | CASSLTSRAAYYPNQPQHF | TGTGCCAGCAGCTTAACGTCCAGGGCGGCCTACTATCCGAATCAGCCCCAGCATTTT
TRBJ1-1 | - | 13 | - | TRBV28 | CASSRYRVTEAFF | TGTGCCAGCAGCCGGTACAGGGTTACTGAAGCTTTCTTT
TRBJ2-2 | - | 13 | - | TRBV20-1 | CSARAQVTGELFF | TGCAGTGCTAGAGCACAGGTCACCGGGGAGCTGTTTTTT
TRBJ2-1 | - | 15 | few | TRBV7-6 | CASSSRLTGDNEQFF | TGTGCCAGCAGCTCCCGCTTAACGGGAGATAATGAGCAGTTCTTC
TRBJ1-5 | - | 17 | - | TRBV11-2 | CASSLPPAVGSNQPQHF | TGTGCCAGCAGCTTGCCTCCTGCAGTTGGAAGCAATCAGCCCCAGCATTTT
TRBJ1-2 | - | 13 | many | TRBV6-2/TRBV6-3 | CASSYSLRDGYTF | TGTGCCAGCAGTTACAGTCTTCGGGATGGCTACACCTTC
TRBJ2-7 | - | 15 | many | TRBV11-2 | CASSWGPGGSYEQYF | TGTGCCAGCAGCTGGGGACCTGGGGGATCCTACGAGCAGTACTTC
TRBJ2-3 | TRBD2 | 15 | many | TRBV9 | CASSVGSGGPDTQYF | TGTGCCAGCAGCGTAGGGTCGGGAGGGCCGGATACGCAGTATTTT
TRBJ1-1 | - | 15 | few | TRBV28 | CASYSPCRANTEAFF | TGTGCCAGCTACTCCCCCTGCAGGGCGAACACTGAAGCTTTCTTT
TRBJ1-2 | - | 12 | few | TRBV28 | CASWVGNYGYTF | TGTGCCAGCTGGGTGGGGAACTATGGCTACACCTTC
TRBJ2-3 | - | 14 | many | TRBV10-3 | CAISEVGNTDTQYF | TGTGCCATCAGTGAAGTAGGGAACACAGATACGCAGTATTTT
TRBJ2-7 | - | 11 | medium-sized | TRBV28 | CASSSLDEQYF | TGTGCCAGCAGTTCCTTGGACGAGCAGTACTTC
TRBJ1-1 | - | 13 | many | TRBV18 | CASSPRREGEAFF | TGTGCCAGCTCACCACGGCGGGAAGGTGAAGCTTTCTTT
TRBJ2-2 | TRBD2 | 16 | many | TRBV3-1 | CASSQGFSSGIGELFF | TGTGCCAGCAGCCAAGGTTTTAGTAGCGGGATCGGGGAGCTGTTTTTT
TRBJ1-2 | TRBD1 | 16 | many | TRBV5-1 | CASSIDAPQGAEGYTF | TGCGCCAGCAGCATTGATGCCCCACAGGGGGCAGAAGGCTACACCTTC
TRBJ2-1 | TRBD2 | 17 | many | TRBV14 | CASGATSGVSSYNEQFF | TGTGCCAGCGGGGCGACTAGCGGGGTGAGCTCCTACAATGAGCAGTTCTTC
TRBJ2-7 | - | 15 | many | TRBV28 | CASSLRTPISYEQYF | TGTGCCAGCAGTTTAAGGACACCGATATCCTACGAGCAGTACTTC
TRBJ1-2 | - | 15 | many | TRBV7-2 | CASSVDKAFSYGYTF | TGTGCCAGCAGCGTGGACAAGGCCTTCTCCTATGGCTACACCTTC
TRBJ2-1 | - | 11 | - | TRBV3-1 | CASRRSDEQFF | TGTGCCAGCAGACGGAGCGATGAGCAGTTCTTC
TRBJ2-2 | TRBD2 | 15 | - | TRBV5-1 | CASSSAGLNTGELFF | TGCGCCAGCAGCTCAGCGGGACTGAACACCGGGGAGCTGTTTTTT
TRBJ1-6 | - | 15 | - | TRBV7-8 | CASSSQRPGDSPLHF | TGTGCCAGCAGCAGCCAGAGACCGGGGGATTCACCCCTCCACTTT
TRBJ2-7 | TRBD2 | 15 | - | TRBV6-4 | CASSPTSGTSYEQCF | TGTGCCAGCAGTCCTACTAGCGGGACATCCTACGAGCAGTGCTTC
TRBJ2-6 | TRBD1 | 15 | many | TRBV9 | CASSGQGHGANVLTF | TGTGCCAGCAGCGGACAGGGGCATGGGGCCAACGTCCTGACTTTC
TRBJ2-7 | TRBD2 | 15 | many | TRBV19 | CASSREGTVSYEQYF | TGTGCCAGTAGTAGGGAGGGGACCGTTTCCTACGAGCAGTACTTC
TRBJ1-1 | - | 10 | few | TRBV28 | CAAQGFEAFF | TGTGCCGCACAGGGTTTTGAAGCTTTCTTT
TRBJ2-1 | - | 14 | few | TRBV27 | CAISWQEGIREQFF | TGTGCCATCAGTTGGCAGGAAGGGATTCGTGAGCAGTTCTTC
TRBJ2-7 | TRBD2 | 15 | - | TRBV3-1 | CASSQERGAPYEQYF | TGTGCCAGCAGCCAGGAGCGGGGAGCTCCCTACGAGCAGTACTTC
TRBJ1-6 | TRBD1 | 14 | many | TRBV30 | CAWSLDRGNSPLHF | TGTGCCTGGAGCTTGGACAGGGGTAATTCACCCCTCCACTTT
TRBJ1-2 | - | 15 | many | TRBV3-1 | CASSQGFGGPGGYTF | TGTGCCAGCAGCCAAGGTTTCGGGGGGCCAGGCGGCTACACCTTC